A selection of T cell receptor beta chains follows, all from one sample in a study of early T cells in non-severe SARS-CoV-2 infection. One entry per CDR3 protein results from TCRdb running MiXCR on the 5' RACE reads. The sample yields some 42,000 distinct CDR3 sequences, about 5.9% seen once. This sample comprised whole blood, obtained at baseline. The receptors derive from an adult who was a healthcare worker with PCR-confirmed SARS-CoV-2 infection or an uninfected control (not recorded which). Both conserved end residues are part of each CDR3. The D gene is left open where the match is weak. The listing skips clone size in some rows; elsewhere it reads once, few, many or a size class.

len,abundance,d_gene,v_gene,j_gene,CDR3nt,CDR3aa
15,.,TRBD2,TRBV9,TRBJ2-7,TGTGCCAGCAGCGTAAGTAGCGGGGGATACCACGAGCAGTACTTC,CASSVSSGGYHEQYF
15,.,TRBD1,TRBV7-2,TRBJ1-1,TGTGCCAGCAGCTTACAGGGACAGGCCCTAACTGAAGCTTTCTTT,CASSLQGQALTEAFF
12,.,TRBD1,TRBV28,TRBJ1-1,TGTGCCAGCAACGCAGGGGGCGCGGAAGCTTTCTTT,CASNAGGAEAFF
14,.,TRBD2,TRBV15,TRBJ2-2,TGTGCCACCAGCATCGGGGGGGCCACCGGGGAGCTGTTTTTT,CATSIGGATGELFF
14,many,.,TRBV6-2/TRBV6-3,TRBJ1-2,TGTGCCAGCAGTTACGTGGGGAGTGTAAATGGCTACACCTTC,CASSYVGSVNGYTF
15,many,.,TRBV14,TRBJ2-3,TGTGCCAGCAGCCAAGTATCTAGAAGCACAGATACGCAGTATTTT,CASSQVSRSTDTQYF
14,many,.,TRBV28,TRBJ1-5,TGTGCCAGCAGTTTCGTGTGGGGGAGTGAGCCCCAGCATTTT,CASSFVWGSEPQHF
14,many,.,TRBV21-1,TRBJ1-1,TGTGCCAGCAGCACCCTTGACTGGAACACTGAAGCTTTCTTT,CASSTLDWNTEAFF
15,many,.,TRBV10-2,TRBJ1-5,TGCGCCAGCAGTGATCGGCAGGGAAGCAATCAGCCCCAGCATTTT,CASSDRQGSNQPQHF
15,many,.,TRBV15,TRBJ2-7,TGTGCCACCAGCAGCGAGGGGGGGATGTCCTACGAGCAGTACTTC,CATSSEGGMSYEQYF
13,few,.,TRBV19,TRBJ1-5,TGTGCCAGTAGTATGCGTTCGCACCAGCCCCAGCATTTT,CASSMRSHQPQHF
16,many,TRBD2,TRBV7-2,TRBJ2-5,TGTGCCAGCAGCTTACTGCTAGCGGGGGGGCGGGAGACCCAGTACTTC,CASSLLLAGGRETQYF
16,many,TRBD2,TRBV7-2,TRBJ2-5,TGTGCCAGCAGCCCCGCGACTAGCGGGGGAGCAGAGACCCAGTACTTC,CASSPATSGGAETQYF
18,few,TRBD2,TRBV7-2,TRBJ2-3,TGTGCCAGCAGCCTAACTAGCGGGGGGGCCACTAGCACAGATACGCAGTATTTT,CASSLTSGGATSTDTQYF
15,many,TRBD2,TRBV28,TRBJ2-3,TGTGCCAGCACCCTCATAGCGGGGGGGAGAGATACGCAGTATTTT,CASTLIAGGRDTQYF
15,many,.,TRBV7-9,TRBJ2-1,TGTGCCAGCAGCTTACCAACGGACAGTCACAATGAGCAGTTCTTC,CASSLPTDSHNEQFF
12,.,.,TRBV27,TRBJ1-2,TGTGCCAGCAGTTCGGGGGACTATGGCTACACCTTC,CASSSGDYGYTF
15,many,.,TRBV7-9,TRBJ2-3,TGTGCCAGCAGCTTAGAGGGACTCGGCACAGATACGCAGTATTTT,CASSLEGLGTDTQYF
14,many,TRBD1,TRBV28,TRBJ1-2,TGTGCCAGCAGGGCGACAGGGATTAGGTATGGCTACACCTTC,CASRATGIRYGYTF
14,many,.,TRBV29-1,TRBJ2-1,TGCAGCGTTGATAGGTCTCCCTCCTACAATGAGCAGTTCTTC,CSVDRSPSYNEQFF
11,.,.,TRBV30,TRBJ2-7,TGTGCCTGGAGTATCGGCTACGAGCAGTACTTC,CAWSIGYEQYF
14,many,.,TRBV2,TRBJ1-5,TGTGCCAGCAGTGTCGGGTCTGGCAATCAGCCCCAGCATTTT,CASSVGSGNQPQHF
15,many,TRBD1,TRBV11-2,TRBJ2-3,TGTGCCAGCAGCTCTCCGACAGGGGGCAGAGATACGCAGTATTTT,CASSSPTGGRDTQYF
14,many,.,TRBV6-5,TRBJ2-1,TGTGCCAGTGAGGAGGGGGGGGCGGGCAATGAGCAGTTCTTC,CASEEGGAGNEQFF
14,few,TRBD1,TRBV14,TRBJ1-4,TGTGCCAGCAGCCCCGGACAGGGGACTGAAAAACTGTTTTTT,CASSPGQGTEKLFF
14,few,.,TRBV7-2,TRBJ1-2,TGTGCCAGCAGCTTGGGACTGAACTCTGGAGGCTACACCTTC,CASSLGLNSGGYTF
15,.,TRBD2,TRBV6-2/TRBV6-3,TRBJ2-5,TGTGCCAGCAAAGTTATCGGGGGGGCCCAAGAGACCCAGTACTTC,CASKVIGGAQETQYF
13,few,.,TRBV20-1,TRBJ2-7,TGCAGTGCTAGGGCTTCCGAGGGGCCCGAGCAGTACTTC,CSARASEGPEQYF
18,many,.,TRBV9,TRBJ1-2,TGTGCCAGCAGCGAGAGTAGGGCCCATGGACGGACGGGGTATGGCTACACCTTC,CASSESRAHGRTGYGYTF
14,many,TRBD1,TRBV7-2,TRBJ2-7,TGTGCCAGCAGCCCCCGACAGGGACCCTACGAGCAGTACTTC,CASSPRQGPYEQYF
15,many,TRBD1,TRBV24-1,TRBJ2-3,TGTGCCACCAGTGACCCTGGACAGGGCACAGATACGCAGTATTTT,CATSDPGQGTDTQYF
15,many,.,TRBV12-3/TRBV12-4,TRBJ2-3,TGTGCCAGCACCCATCGAGGCGGGGTCACAGATACGCAGTATTTT,CASTHRGGVTDTQYF